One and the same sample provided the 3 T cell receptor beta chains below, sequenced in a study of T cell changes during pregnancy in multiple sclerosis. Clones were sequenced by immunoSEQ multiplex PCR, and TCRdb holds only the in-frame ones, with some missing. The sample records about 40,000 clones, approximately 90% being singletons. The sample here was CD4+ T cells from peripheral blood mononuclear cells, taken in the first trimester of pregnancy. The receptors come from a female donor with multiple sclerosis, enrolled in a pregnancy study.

CDR3 amino acids: CAGCGTLNEKLFF. The CDR3 nucleotides read TGTGCCGGATGCGGGACTCTTAATGAAAAACTGTTTTTT. The V gene is TRBV30, the J gene TRBJ1-4; possibly TRBD1 for D (5 bases). CDR3 length: 13 residues. Deletions cut 8 bases from V and 4 bases from J, with 14 bases between. CDR1 is GTSNPN and CDR2 is SVGIG in the germline V gene (reference sequence). The variable domain in full, completed from reference TRBV30 and TRBJ1-4, reads SQTIHQWPATLVQPVGSPLSLECTVEGTSNPNLYWYRQAAGRGLQLLFYSVGIGQISSEVPQNLSASRPQDRQFILSSKKLLLSDSGFYLCAGCGTLNEKLFFGSGTQLSVL.

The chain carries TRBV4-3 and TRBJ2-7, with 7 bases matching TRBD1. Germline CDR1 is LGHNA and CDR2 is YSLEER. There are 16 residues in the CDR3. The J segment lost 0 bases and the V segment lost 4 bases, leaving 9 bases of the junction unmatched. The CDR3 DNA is TGCGCCAGCAGCCCTACGCGACAGGGTTTCTCCTACGAGCAGTACTTC. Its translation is CASSPTRQGFSYEQYF.

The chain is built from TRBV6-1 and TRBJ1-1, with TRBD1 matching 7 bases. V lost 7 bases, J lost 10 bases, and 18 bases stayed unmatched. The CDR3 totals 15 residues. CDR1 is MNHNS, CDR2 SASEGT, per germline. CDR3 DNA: TGTGCCAGCACATTAGACAGGGCGCCGACCTGGGTAGCTTTCTTT. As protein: CASTLDRAPTWVAFF.